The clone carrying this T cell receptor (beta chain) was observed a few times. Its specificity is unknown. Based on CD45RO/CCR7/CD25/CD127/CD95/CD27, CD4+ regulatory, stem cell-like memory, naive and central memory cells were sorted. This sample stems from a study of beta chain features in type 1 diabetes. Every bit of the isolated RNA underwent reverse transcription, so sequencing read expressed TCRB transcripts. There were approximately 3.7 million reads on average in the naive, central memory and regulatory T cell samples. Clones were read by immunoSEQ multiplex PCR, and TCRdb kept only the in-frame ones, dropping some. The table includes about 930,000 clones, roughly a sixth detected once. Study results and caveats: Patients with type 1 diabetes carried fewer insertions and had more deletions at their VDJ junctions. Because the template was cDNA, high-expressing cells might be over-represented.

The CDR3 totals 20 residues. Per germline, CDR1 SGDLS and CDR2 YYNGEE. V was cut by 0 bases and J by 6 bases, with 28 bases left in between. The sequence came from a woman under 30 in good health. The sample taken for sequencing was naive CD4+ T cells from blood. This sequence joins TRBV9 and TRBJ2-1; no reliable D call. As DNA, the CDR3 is TGTGCCAGCAGCGTAGGTATATGGGTCCCCCAAGTTCGAGCTTTCAATGAGCAGTTCTTC. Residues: CASSVGIWVPQVRAFNEQFF. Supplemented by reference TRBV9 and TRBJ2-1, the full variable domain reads DSGVTQTPKHLITATGQRVTLRCSPRSGDLSVYWYQQSLDQGLQFLIQYYNGEERAKGNILERFSAQQFPDLHSELNLSSLELGDSALYFCASSVGIWVPQVRAFNEQFFGPGTRLTVL.